This T cell receptor (delta chain) originates from a study of gamma-delta chains in newborns, infants, children. This clone was seen only a few times. An end of the junction does not agree with germline; a read error may underlie this. TCRdb re-processed the reads via CATT. The profile shows roughly 7,100 delta-chain clones, 0.55% to 0.7% of them singletons. Per the germline V gene, CDR1 is GEAIGNYY and CDR2 is EKD. CDR3 length: 17 amino acids. Material: blood. This TCR derives from a child who was a newborn, infant or young child, either healthy, febrile or measles-vaccinated (not recorded which). The V gene is TRDV2, the J gene TRDJ3; 9 positions match TRDD3. CDR3 loop: CACDNTGGAWDTRQMFF. DNA for the CDR3: TGCGCCTGTGACAATACTGGGGGAGCCTGGGACACCCGACAGATGTTTTTC.